This T cell receptor beta chain was recorded in a study of cytomegalovirus exposure and HLA in healthy donors. Overall study findings and caveats: A later analysis linked a missense DCLRE1C variant to TCR beta V- and J-gene trimming. V segments that were indistinguishable, TRBV6-2 and TRBV6-3 among them, were omitted from analysis.

Both 60 Vbeta primers and 13 Jbeta primers went into the PCR. Clones were sequenced by immunoSEQ multiplex PCR, and TCRdb holds only the in-frame ones, with some missing. The sample lists approximately 190,000 clones; 84% were seen once. Germline loops: CDR1 WNHNN, CDR2 SYGVQD (reference sequence). Unmatched junction bases numbered 7, after V lost 6 bases and J lost 1 base. The CDR3 spans 15 residues. Concerning this clone itself: Its antigen remains unknown.

This clonotype originated in a woman between 45 and 65 years old in good health and CMV-seropositive. What was sequenced was PBMCs. This sequence joins TRBV10-1 and TRBJ2-3; TRBD2 aligns across 7 bases. The CDR3 is CASSPAGGGTDTQYF. The DNA of the CDR3 is TGCGCCAGCAGCCCGGCTGGGGGGGGCACAGATACGCAGTATTTT.